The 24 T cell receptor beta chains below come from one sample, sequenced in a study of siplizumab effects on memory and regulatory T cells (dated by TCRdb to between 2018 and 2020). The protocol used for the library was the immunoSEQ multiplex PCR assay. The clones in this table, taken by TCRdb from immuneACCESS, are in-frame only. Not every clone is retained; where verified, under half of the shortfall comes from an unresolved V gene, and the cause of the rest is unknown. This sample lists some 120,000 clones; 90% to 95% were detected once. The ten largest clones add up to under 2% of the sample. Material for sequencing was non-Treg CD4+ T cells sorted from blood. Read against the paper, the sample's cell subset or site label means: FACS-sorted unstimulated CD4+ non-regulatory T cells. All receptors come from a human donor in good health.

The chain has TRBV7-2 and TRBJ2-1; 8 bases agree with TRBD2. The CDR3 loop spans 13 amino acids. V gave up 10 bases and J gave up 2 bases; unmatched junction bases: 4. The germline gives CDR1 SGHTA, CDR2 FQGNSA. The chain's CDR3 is CATTGGPYNEQFF. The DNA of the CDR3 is TGTGCCACCACGGGGGGGCCCTACAATGAGCAGTTCTTC.

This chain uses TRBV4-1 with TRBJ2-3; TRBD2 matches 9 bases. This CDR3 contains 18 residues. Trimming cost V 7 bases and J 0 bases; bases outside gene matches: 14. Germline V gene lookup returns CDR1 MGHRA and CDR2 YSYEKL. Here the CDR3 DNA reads TGCGCCAGCACCCCCGTAATAGCGGGAGTCCCTAGCACAGATACGCAGTATTTT. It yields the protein CASTPVIAGVPSTDTQYF.

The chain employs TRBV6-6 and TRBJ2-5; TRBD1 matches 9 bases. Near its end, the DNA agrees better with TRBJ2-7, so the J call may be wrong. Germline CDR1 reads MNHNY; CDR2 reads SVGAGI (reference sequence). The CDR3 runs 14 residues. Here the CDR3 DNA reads TGTGCCAGCAGCTGGGACAGGGACTCCTACGAGCAGTACTTC. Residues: CASSWDRDSYEQYF.

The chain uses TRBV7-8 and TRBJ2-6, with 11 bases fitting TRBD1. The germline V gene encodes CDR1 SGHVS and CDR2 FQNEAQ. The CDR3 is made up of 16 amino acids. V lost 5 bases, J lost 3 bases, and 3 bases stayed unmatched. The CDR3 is CASSRDRGYGANVLTF. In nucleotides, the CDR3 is TGTGCCAGCAGCCGGGACAGGGGGTATGGGGCCAACGTCCTGACTTTC.

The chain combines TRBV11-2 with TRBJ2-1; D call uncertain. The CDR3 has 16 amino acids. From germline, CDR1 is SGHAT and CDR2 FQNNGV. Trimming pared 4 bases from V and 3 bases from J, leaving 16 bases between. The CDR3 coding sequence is TGTGCCAGCAGCTCGTCCCGAGCAGAAAACTACAATGAGCAGTTCTTC. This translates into CASSSSRAENYNEQFF.

CDR3 sequence reads: CASSPSGGTEAFF. The CDR3 bases are TGTGCCAGCTCACCCTCAGGGGGCACTGAAGCTTTCTTT. This chain connects TRBV18 to TRBJ1-1, with 7 bases matching TRBD1. The trim removed 3 bases at V and 4 bases at J, leaving 2 bases unmatched. The germline V gene has CDR1 KGHSH and CDR2 LQKENI. The CDR3 length is 13 residues.

The CDR3 is CASESGRAPETQYF. Here the CDR3 DNA reads TGTGCCAGCGAAAGCGGGAGGGCCCCAGAGACCCAGTACTTC. The V and J genes are TRBV18 and TRBJ2-5, with 10 bases aligning to TRBD2. In germline, CDR1 is KGHSH, CDR2 LQKENI. This CDR3 spans 14 amino acids. V lost 8 bases and J lost 4; bases outside the gene matches: 7.

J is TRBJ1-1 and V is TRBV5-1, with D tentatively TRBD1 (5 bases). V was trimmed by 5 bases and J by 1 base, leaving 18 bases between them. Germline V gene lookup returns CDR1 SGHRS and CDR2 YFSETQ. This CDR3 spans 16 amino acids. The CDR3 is CASSREVAGANTEAFF. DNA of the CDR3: TGCGCCAGCAGTCGGGAGGTCGCCGGGGCGAACACTGAAGCTTTCTTT.

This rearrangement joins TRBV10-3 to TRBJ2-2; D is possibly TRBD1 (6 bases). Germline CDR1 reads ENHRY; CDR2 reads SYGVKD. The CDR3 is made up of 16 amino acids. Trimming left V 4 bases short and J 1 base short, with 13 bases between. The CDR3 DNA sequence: TGTGCCATCAGTGGGCAGGGGCCAGGGAACACCGGGGAGCTGTTTTTT. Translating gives CAISGQGPGNTGELFF.

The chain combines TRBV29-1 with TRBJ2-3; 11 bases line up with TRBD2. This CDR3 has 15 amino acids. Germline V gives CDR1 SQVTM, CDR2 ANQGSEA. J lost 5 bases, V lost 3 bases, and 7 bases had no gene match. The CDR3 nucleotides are TGCAGCGTTGACTACCTAGCGGGAGGTGGAGATACGCAGTATTTT. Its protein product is CSVDYLAGGGDTQYF.

CDR3 sequence: CAWSTGGVGGYTF. The CDR3, as DNA: TGTGCCTGGAGTACAGGGGGAGTCGGAGGCTACACCTTC. The V call is TRBV30, the J call TRBJ1-2; 8 bases are a match to TRBD1. This CDR3 is built from 13 residues. Germline CDR1 is GTSNPN and CDR2 is SVGIG (reference sequence). V lost 2 bases and J lost 8; bases outside the gene matches: 7.

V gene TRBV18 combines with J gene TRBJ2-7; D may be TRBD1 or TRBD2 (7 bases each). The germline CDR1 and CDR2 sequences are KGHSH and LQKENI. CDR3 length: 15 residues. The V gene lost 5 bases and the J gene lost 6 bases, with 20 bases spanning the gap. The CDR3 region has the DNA TGTGCCAGCTCAGGACTAGACAGGGTTCTCGCCGAGCAGTACTTC. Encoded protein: CASSGLDRVLAEQYF.

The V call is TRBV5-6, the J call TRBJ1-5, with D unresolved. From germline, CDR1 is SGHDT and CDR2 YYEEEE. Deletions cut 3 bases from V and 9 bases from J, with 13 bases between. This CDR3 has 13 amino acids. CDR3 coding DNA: TGTGCCAGCAGCTCCACCATAATGGGGCCCCAGCATTTT. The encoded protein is CASSSTIMGPQHF.

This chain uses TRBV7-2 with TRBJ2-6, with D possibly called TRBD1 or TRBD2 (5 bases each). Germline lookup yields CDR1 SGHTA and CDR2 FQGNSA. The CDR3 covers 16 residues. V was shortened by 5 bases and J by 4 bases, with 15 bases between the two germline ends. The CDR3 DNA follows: TGTGCCAGCAGCCCCCGAGGGGTAAGAGGGGCCAACGTCCTGACTTTC. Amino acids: CASSPRGVRGANVLTF.

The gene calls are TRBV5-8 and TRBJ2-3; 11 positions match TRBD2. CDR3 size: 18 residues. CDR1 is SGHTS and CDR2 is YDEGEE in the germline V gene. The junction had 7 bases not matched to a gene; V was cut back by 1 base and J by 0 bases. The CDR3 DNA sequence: TGTGCCAGCAGCTTGAGGCTGTGGACTAGCGGGAGCACAGATACGCAGTATTTT. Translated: CASSLRLWTSGSTDTQYF. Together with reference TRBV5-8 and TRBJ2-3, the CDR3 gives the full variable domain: EAGVTQSPTHLIKTRGQQATLRCSPISGHTSVYWYQQALGLGLQFLLWYDEGEERNRGNFPPRFSGRQFPNYSSELNVNALELEDSALYLCASSLRLWTSGSTDTQYFGPGTRLTVL.

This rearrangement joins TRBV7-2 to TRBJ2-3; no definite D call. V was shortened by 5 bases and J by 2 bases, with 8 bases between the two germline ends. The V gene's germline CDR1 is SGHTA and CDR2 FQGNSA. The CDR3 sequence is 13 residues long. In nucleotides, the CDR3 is TGTGCCAGCAGCCCATATTCCACAGATACGCAGTATTTT. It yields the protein CASSPYSTDTQYF.

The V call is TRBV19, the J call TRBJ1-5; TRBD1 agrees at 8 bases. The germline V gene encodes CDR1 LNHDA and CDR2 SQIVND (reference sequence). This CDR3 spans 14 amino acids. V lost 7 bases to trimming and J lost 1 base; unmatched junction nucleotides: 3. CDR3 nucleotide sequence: TGTGCCAGTATTCAGGGGGCGAGCAATCAGCCCCAGCATTTT. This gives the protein CASIQGASNQPQHF.

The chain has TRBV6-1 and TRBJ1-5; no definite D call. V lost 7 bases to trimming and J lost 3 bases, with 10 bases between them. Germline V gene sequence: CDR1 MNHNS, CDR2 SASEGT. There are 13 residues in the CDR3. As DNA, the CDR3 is TGTGCCAGCAAGGGCGGATACAATCAGCCCCAGCATTTT. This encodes CASKGGYNQPQHF.

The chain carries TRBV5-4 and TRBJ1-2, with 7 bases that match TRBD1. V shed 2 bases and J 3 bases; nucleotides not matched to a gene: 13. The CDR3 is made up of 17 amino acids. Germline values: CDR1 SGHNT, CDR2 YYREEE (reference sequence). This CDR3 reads CASSFGTARGGDYGYTF. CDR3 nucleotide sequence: TGTGCCAGCAGCTTTGGGACAGCCCGTGGCGGTGACTATGGCTACACCTTC. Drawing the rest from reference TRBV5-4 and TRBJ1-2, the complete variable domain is ETGVTQSPTHLIKTRGQQVTLRCSSQSGHNTVSWYQQALGQGPQFIFQYYREEENGRGNFPPRFSGLQFPNYSSELNVNALELDDSALYLCASSFGTARGGDYGYTFGSGTRLTVV.

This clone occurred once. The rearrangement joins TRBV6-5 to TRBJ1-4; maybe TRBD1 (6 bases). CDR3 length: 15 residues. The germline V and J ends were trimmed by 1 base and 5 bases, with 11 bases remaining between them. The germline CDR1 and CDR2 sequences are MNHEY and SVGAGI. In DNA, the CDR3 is TGTGCCAGCAGTTACTTGGGGACACGGAATGAAAAACTGTTTTTT. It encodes CASSYLGTRNEKLFF.

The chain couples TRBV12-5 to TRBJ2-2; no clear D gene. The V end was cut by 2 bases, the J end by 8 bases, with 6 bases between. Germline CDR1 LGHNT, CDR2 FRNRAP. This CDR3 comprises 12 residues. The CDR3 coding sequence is TGTGCTAGTGGTTTGTCCTGGGGGGAGCTGTTTTTT. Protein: CASGLSWGELFF.

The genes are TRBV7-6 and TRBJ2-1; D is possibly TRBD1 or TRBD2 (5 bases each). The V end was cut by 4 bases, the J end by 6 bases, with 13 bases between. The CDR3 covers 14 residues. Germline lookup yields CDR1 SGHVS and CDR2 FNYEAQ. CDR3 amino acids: CASSSQDFLNEQFF. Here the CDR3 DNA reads TGTGCCAGCAGCTCACAGGACTTCCTCAATGAGCAGTTCTTC.

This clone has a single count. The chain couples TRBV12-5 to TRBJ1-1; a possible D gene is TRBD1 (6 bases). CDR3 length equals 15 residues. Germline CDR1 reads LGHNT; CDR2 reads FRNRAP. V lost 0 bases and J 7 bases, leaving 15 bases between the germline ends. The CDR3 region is CASGLVLGGPIEAFF. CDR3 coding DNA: TGTGCTAGTGGTTTGGTACTTGGGGGGCCTATTGAAGCTTTCTTT.

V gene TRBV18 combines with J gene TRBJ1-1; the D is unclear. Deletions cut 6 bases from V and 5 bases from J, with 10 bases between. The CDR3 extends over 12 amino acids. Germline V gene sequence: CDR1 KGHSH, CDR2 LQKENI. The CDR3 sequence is CASSTLRTEAFF. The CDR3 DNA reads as TGTGCCAGCTCCACCTTACGGACTGAAGCTTTCTTT.